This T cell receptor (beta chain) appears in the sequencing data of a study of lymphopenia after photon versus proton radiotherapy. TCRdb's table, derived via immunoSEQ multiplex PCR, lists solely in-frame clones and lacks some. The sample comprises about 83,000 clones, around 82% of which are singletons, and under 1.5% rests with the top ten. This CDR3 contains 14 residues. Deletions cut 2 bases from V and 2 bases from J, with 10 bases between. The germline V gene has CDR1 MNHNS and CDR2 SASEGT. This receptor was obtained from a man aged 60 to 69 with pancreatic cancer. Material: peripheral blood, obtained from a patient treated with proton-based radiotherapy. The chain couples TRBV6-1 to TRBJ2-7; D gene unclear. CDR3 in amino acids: CASSEPGLPYEQYF. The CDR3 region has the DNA TGTGCCAGCAGTGAACCGGGCCTCCCCTACGAGCAGTACTTC.